Below are 9 T cell receptor beta chains sequenced from a single sample in a study of blood T cells in healthy people across ages. For the second PCR, which ran for about 6 to 11 cycles, a sample-barcoded 5' primer and a J-beta primer mix were used. TCRdb recomputed calls from the 5' RACE reads with MiXCR, one row per CDR3 protein. Of about 800,000 distinct CDR3 sequences in the sample, 25% were seen once. A further study also used this sample, focusing on T cells of mothers and their children.

The sample was blood. The receptors were sampled from a boy aged 5-17 years in good health.

J is TRBJ2-1 and V is TRBV6-5; D is ambiguous. Germline V gene data show CDR1 as MNHEY and CDR2 as SVGAGI. CDR3 length equals 11 residues. Deletions cut 5 bases from V and 7 bases from J, with 6 bases between. Here the CDR3 reads CASSGVNEQFF. DNA of the CDR3: TGTGCCAGCAGTGGAGTTAATGAGCAGTTCTTC.

This clonotype was detected only a few times. CDR3 coding DNA: TGCGCCAGCAGCTTACCAGGGGGCGCGAACACTGAAGCTTTCTTT. Translated, it gives CASSLPGGANTEAFF. The rearrangement joins TRBV5-1 to TRBJ1-1; TRBD1 matches 8 bases. This CDR3 spans 15 amino acids. CDR1 is SGHRS and CDR2 is YFSETQ in the germline V gene. V was pared by 2 bases and J by 1 base, with 4 bases of the junction left unmatched.

This clonotype was seen more than once but under ten times. V usage is TRBV10-3 and J usage is TRBJ2-1; 7 bases line up with TRBD2. Per the germline V gene, CDR1 is ENHRY and CDR2 is SYGVKD. J gave up 0 bases and V 3 bases, and 11 bases lay outside the gene matches. The CDR3 totals 18 residues. The CDR3 reads CAISDPLLAWGSYNEQFF. DNA of the CDR3: TGTGCCATCAGTGACCCGCTACTAGCGTGGGGCTCCTACAATGAGCAGTTCTTC.

CDR3 sequence reads: CSASTGQSSPYEQYF. As DNA, the CDR3 is TGCAGTGCTTCGACAGGCCAATCCTCTCCCTACGAGCAGTACTTC. V is TRBV20-1 and J is TRBJ2-7; a weak D match, TRBD1 (6 bases). The germline CDR1 and CDR2 sequences are DFQATT and SNEGSKA (reference sequence). This CDR3 has 15 amino acids. Trimming took 5 bases from V and 2 from J, leaving 19 bases between them.

The chain is built from TRBV7-2 and TRBJ2-7, with 7 bases aligning to TRBD1. This CDR3 contains 15 residues. CDR1 SGHTA and CDR2 FQGNSA come from the germline V gene. With 2 bases clipped from V and 7 bases from J, the junction kept 11 bases outside the gene matches. CDR3 loop: CASSLIIGQALEQYF. CDR3 DNA: TGTGCCAGCAGCTTAATTATCGGACAGGCTCTGGAGCAGTACTTC. The full variable domain, in which reference TRBV7-2 and TRBJ2-7 provide the parts outside the CDR3, is GAGVSQSPSNKVTEKGKDVELRCDPISGHTALYWYRQSLGQGLEFLIYFQGNSAPDKSGLPSDRFSAERTGGSVSTLTIQRTQQEDSAVYLCASSLIIGQALEQYFGPGTRLTVT.

This clonotype was counted a few times. The V call is TRBV28, the J call TRBJ2-7, with a possible D match to TRBD1 (5 bases). Germline values: CDR1 MDHEN, CDR2 SYDVKM. Trimming took off 1 base at V and 3 bases at J, with 16 bases between the two ends. The CDR3 is made up of 16 amino acids. The CDR3 region has the DNA TGTGCCAGCAGTTTATTCCCCACGGACAAGGACTACGAGCAGTACTTC. This sequence encodes CASSLFPTDKDYEQYF.

This chain links TRBV7-3 with TRBJ2-2, with D maybe TRBD2 (5 bases). Germline-derived CDR1 and CDR2 are SGHTA and FQGTGA. V lost 5 bases and J lost 5, with 12 bases in between. This CDR3 is 14 amino acids long. The CDR3 region is CASSPDGETGELFF. In DNA form, the CDR3 reads TGTGCCAGCAGCCCGGACGGGGAAACCGGGGAGCTGTTTTTT.

This clonotype was detected a few times. J is TRBJ2-7 and V is TRBV7-2; no definite D call. The CDR3 runs 13 residues. V lost 1 base and J lost 5, with 9 bases in between. Germline CDR1 SGHTA, CDR2 FQGNSA. The DNA for the CDR3 is TGTGCCAGCAGCTTAGTTGGTTCGGACGAGCAGTACTTC. The encoded protein is CASSLVGSDEQYF.

This clonotype has a handful of counts. The rearrangement joins TRBV7-9 to TRBJ1-6, with TRBD1 matching 8 bases. Germline V gene sequence: CDR1 SEHNR, CDR2 FQNEAQ (reference sequence). The CDR3 loop spans 15 amino acids. Trimming at V came to 5 bases and at J to 7 bases, leaving 7 bases not matched to a gene. The CDR3 sequence: CASSPVQGENSPLHF. The CDR3 DNA follows: TGTGCCAGCAGCCCCGTACAGGGGGAGAATTCACCCCTCCACTTT.